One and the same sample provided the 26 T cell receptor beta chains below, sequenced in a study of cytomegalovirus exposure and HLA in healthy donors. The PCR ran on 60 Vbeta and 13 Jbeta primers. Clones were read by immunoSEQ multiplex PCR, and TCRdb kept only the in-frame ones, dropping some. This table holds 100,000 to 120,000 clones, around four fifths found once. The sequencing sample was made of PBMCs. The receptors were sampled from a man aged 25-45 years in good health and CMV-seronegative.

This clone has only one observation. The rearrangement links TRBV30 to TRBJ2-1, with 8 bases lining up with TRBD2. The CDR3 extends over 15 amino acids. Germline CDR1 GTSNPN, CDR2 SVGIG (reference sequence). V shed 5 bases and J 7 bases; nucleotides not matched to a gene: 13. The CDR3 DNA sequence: TGTGCCTGGTCCGATGCAGCGGGAGTGGAGAATGAGCAGTTCTTC. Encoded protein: CAWSDAAGVENEQFF.

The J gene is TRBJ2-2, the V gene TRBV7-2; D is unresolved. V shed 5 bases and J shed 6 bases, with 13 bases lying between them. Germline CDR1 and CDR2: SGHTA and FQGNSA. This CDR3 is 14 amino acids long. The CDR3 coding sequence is TGTGCCAGCAGCCGGGTACCGCGGTCCGGGGAGCTGTTTTTT. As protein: CASSRVPRSGELFF.

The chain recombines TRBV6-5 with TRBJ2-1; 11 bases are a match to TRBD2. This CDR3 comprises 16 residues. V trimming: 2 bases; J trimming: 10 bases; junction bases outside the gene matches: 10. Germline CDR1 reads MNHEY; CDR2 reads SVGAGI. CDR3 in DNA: TGTGCCAGCAGTTACCTTCCCGGGACTAGCGGTTCGGAGCAGTTCTTC. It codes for CASSYLPGTSGSEQFF.

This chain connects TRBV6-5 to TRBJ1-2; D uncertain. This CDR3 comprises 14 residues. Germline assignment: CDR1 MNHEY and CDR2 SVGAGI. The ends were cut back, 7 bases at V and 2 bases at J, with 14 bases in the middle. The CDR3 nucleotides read TGTGCCAGCACGCGAACTTCCCCCAACTATGGCTACACCTTC. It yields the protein CASTRTSPNYGYTF.

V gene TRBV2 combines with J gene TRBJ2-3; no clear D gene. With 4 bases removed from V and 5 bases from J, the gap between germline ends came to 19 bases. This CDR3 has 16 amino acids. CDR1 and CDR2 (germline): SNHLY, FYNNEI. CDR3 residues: CASSVEKTISGDTQYF. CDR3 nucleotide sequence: TGTGCCAGCAGTGTTGAGAAGACGATTTCAGGAGATACGCAGTATTTT.

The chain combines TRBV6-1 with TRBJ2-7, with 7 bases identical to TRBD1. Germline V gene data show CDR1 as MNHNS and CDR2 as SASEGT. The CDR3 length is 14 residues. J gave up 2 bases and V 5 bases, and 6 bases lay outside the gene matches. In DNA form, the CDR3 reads TGTGCCAGCAGTAACTGGGACAGCCCCTACGAGCAGTACTTC. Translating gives CASSNWDSPYEQYF.

CDR3 region: CASGPPTGLNTEAFF. DNA for the CDR3: TGCGCCAGCGGGCCCCCGACAGGGTTGAACACTGAAGCTTTCTTT. The chain uses TRBV5-1 and TRBJ1-1, with TRBD1 matching 7 bases. The CDR3 has 15 residues. Germline values: CDR1 SGHRS, CDR2 YFSETQ. J was trimmed by 0 bases and V by 7 bases; bases with no gene match: 9.

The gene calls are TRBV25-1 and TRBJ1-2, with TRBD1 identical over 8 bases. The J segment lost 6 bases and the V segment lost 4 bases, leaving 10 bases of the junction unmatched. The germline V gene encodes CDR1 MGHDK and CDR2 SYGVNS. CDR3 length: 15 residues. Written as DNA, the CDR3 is TGTGCCAGCAGTGTTCGACAGGGGTCCCGAGATGGCTACACCTTC. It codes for CASSVRQGSRDGYTF.

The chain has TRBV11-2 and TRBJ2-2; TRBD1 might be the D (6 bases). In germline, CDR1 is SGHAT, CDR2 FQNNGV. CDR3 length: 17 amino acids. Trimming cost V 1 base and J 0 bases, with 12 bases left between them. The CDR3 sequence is CASSLGGGHPNTGELFF. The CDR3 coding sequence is TGTGCCAGCAGCTTAGGTGGGGGACACCCGAACACCGGGGAGCTGTTTTTT.

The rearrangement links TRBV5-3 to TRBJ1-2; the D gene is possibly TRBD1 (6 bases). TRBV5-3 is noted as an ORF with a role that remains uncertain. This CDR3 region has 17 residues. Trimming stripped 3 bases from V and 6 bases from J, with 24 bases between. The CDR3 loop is CARSWTHRVSQSHGYTF. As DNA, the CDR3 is TGTGCCAGAAGCTGGACCCACAGGGTTTCTCAATCCCATGGCTACACCTTC.

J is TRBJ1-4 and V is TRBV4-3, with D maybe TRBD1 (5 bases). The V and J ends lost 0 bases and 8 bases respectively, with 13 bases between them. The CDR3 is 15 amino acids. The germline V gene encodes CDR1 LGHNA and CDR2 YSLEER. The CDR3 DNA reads TGCGCCAGCAGCCAAGATCACGGGGGATGGGAAAAACTGTTTTTT. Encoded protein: CASSQDHGGWEKLFF.

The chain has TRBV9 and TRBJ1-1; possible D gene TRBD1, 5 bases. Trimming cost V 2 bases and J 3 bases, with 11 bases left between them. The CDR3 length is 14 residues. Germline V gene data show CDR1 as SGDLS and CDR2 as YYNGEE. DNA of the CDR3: TGTGCCAGCAGCGTTGGCAGGGTGGACACTGAAGCTTTCTTT. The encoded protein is CASSVGRVDTEAFF.

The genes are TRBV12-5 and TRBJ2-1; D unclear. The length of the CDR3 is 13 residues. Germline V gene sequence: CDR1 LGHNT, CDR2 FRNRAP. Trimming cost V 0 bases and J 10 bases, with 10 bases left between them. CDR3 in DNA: TGTGCTAGTGGTTTGGTAAGCGCCGGAGAGCAGTTCTTC. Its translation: CASGLVSAGEQFF.

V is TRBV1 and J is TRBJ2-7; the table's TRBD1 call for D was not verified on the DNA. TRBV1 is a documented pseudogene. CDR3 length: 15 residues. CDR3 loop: CTSSHIKHRGSEQYF. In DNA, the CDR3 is TGCACCAGCAGCCATATAAAGCACAGGGGGTCCGAGCAGTACTTC.

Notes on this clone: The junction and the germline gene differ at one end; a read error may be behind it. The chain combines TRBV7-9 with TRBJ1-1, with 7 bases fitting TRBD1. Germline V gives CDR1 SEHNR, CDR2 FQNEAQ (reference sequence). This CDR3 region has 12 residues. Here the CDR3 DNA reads TGTTCCAGCAGCCAGGGGGGTTCCGAAGCTTTCTTT. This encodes CSSSQGGSEAFF.

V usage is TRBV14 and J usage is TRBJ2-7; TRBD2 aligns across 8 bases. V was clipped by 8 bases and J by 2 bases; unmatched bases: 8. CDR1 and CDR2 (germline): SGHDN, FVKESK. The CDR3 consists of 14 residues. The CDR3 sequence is CASDLGGGTYEQYF. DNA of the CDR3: TGTGCCAGCGACCTTGGCGGGGGGACCTACGAGCAGTACTTC.

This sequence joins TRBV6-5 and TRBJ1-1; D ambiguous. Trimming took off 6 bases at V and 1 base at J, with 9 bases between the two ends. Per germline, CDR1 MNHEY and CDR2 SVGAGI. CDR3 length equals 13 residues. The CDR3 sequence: CASSQTWNTEAFF. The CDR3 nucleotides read TGTGCCAGCAGCCAGACATGGAACACTGAAGCTTTCTTT.

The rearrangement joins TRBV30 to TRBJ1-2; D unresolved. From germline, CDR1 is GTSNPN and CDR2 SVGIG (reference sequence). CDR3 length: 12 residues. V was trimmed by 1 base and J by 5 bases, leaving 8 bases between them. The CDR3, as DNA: TGTGCCTGGAGTGCCACGGGATATGGCTACACCTTC. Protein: CAWSATGYGYTF.

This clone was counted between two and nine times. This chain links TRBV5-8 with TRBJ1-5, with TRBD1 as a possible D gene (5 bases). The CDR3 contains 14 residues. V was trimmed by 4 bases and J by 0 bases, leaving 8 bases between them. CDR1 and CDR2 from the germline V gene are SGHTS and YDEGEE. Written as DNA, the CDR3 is TGTGCCAGCAGCCTGACAGATAGCAATCAGCCCCAGCATTTT. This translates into CASSLTDSNQPQHF.

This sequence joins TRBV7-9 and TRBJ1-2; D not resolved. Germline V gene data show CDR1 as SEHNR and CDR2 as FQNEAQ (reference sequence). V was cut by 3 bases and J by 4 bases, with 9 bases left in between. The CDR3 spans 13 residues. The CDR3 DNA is TGTGCCAGCAGCTTGCAGGTGATCTATGGCTACACCTTC. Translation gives CASSLQVIYGYTF. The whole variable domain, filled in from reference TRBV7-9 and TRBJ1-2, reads DTGVSQNPRHKITKRGQNVTFRCDPISEHNRLYWYRQTLGQGPEFLTYFQNEAQLEKSRLLSDRFSAERPKGSFSTLEIQRTEQGDSAMYLCASSLQVIYGYTFGSGTRLTVV.

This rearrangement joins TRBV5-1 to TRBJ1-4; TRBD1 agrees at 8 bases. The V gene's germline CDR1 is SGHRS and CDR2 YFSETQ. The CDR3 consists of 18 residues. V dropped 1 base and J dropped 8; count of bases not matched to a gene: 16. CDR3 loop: CASSLSVGQGPGSEKLFF. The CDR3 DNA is TGCGCCAGCAGCTTGAGCGTCGGACAGGGTCCAGGAAGCGAAAAACTGTTTTTT.

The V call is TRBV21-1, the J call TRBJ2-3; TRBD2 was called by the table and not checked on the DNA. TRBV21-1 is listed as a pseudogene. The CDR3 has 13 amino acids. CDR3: CASPGREADTQYF. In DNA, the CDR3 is TGTGCCAGCCCCGGTCGAGAGGCAGATACGCAGTATTTT.

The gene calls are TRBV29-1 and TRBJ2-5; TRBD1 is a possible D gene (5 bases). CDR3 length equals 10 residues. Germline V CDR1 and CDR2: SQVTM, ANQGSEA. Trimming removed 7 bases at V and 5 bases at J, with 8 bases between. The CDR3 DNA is TGCAGCGCAGGGTCTGAGACCCAGTACTTC. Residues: CSAGSETQYF.

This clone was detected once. The CDR3 coding sequence is TGTGCCAGTAGTCTACAGGGGGAGAGTTCACCCCTCCACTTT. Amino acid sequence: CASSLQGESSPLHF. The genes are TRBV19 and TRBJ1-6; the match to TRBD1 covers 8 bases. The junction had 6 bases not matched to a gene; V was cut back by 5 bases and J by 9 bases. The CDR3 has 14 amino acids. Germline loops: CDR1 LNHDA, CDR2 SQIVND (reference sequence).

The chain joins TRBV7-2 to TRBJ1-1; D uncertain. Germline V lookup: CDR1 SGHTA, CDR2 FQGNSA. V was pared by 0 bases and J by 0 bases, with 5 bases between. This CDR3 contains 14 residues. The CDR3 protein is CASSLAAMNTEAFF. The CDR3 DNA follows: TGTGCCAGCAGCTTAGCGGCCATGAACACTGAAGCTTTCTTT.

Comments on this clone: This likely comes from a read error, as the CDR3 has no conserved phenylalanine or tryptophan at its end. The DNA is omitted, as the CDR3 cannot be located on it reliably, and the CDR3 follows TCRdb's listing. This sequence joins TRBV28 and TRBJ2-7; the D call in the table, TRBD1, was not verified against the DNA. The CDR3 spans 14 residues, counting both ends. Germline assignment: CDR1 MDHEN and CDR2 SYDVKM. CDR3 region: CASSSEGTGAPGYL.